The 5 T cell receptor beta chains below were found in one sample sequenced in a study of blood T cell repertoires in COVID-19. Sequencing used immunoSEQ multiplex PCR; TCRdb keeps in-frame clones, though not all of them. This table has about 240,000 clones, around 89% appearing once. The sample taken for sequencing was PBMCs or T cells enriched from blood (not recorded which). These receptors originate from a woman in her thirties who had recovered from COVID-19.

The gene calls are TRBV15 and TRBJ2-7, with TRBD2 matching 9 bases. The V and J ends lost 3 bases and 2 bases, in that order; junction bases with no gene match: 5. The CDR3 spans 15 residues. Germline CDR1 reads LNHNV; CDR2 reads YYDKDF (reference sequence). The CDR3 nucleotides read TGTGCCACCAGCAGTCCATCTAGCGGGACCTACGAGCAGTACTTC. This codes for CATSSPSSGTYEQYF. Full variable domain (remainder filled in from reference TRBV15 and TRBJ2-7): DAMVIQNPRYQVTQFGKPVTLSCSQTLNHNVMYWYQQKSSQAPKLLFHYYDKDFNNEADTPDNFQSRRPNTSFCFLDIRSPGLGDTAMYLCATSSPSSGTYEQYFGPGTRLTVT.

J is TRBJ2-1 and V is TRBV11-2; 8 nucleotides agree with TRBD2. The V gene's germline CDR1 is SGHAT and CDR2 FQNNGV. The CDR3 covers 15 residues. J was trimmed by 7 bases and V by 4 bases; bases with no gene match: 9. This CDR3 reads CASSSTGTRVNEQFF. The CDR3 nucleotides are TGTGCCAGCAGCTCCACCGGGACTAGAGTTAATGAGCAGTTCTTC.

The rearrangement joins TRBV27 to TRBJ1-1; 8 bases fit TRBD1. Losses at the gene ends were 5 bases for V and 5 bases for J; bases not matched to a gene: 7. This CDR3 comprises 14 residues. Per the germline V gene, CDR1 is MNHEY and CDR2 is SMNVEV (reference sequence). The CDR3 DNA sequence: TGTGCCAGCAGTCTCAGGGGGCTCGGGACTGAAGCTTTCTTT. This sequence encodes CASSLRGLGTEAFF.

The J gene is TRBJ1-2, the V gene TRBV28, with 11 bases fitting TRBD1. V trimming: 6 bases; J trimming: 4 bases; junction bases outside the gene matches: 7. This CDR3 is 15 amino acids long. Germline CDR1 and CDR2: MDHEN and SYDVKM. CDR3 DNA sequence: TGTGCCAGCAGATATGGGACAGGGGGTCCCTATGGCTACACCTTC. It encodes CASRYGTGGPYGYTF.

The chain recombines TRBV2 with TRBJ2-1; D uncertain. Trimming shortened V by 6 bases and J by 4 bases, and 7 bases separated the two germline ends. This CDR3 contains 12 residues. Germline CDR1 and CDR2: SNHLY and FYNNEI. CDR3 nucleotide sequence: TGTGCCAGCAGGGTAGTATACAATGAGCAGTTCTTC. It yields the protein CASRVVYNEQFF.